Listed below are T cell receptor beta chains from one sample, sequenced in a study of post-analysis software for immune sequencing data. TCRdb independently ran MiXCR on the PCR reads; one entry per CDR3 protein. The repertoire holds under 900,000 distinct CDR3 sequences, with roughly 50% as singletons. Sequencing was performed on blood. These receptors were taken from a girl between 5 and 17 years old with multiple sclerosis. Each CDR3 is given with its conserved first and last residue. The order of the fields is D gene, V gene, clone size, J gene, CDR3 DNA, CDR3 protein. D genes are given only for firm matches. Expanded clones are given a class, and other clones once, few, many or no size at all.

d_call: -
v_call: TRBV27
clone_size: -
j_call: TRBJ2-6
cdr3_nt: TGTGCCAGCAGTTTATCGCGCCCCCTCGCTGGGGCCAACGTCCTGATTTTC
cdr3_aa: CASSLSRPLAGANVLIF

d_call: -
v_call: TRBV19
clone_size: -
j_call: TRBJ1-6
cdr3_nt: TGTGCCAGTAGTATTGGGGGGGTCCGGAATTCACCCCTCCACTTT
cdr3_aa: CASSIGGVRNSPLHF

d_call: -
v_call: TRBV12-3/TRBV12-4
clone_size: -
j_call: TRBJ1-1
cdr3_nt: TGTGCCAGCAGCCAGGTCGTGAACACTGAAGCTTTCTTT
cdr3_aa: CASSQVVNTEAFF

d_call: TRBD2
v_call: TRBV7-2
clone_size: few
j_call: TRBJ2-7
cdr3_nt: TGTGCCAGCAGCGTTAGCGGGGGGCTCTCCTACGAGCAGTACTTC
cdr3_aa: CASSVSGGLSYEQYF

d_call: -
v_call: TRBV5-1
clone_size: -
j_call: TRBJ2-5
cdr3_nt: TGCGCCAGCAGCTTGGACAGGCCCCTGGACTATGAGCAGTACTTC
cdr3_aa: CASSLDRPLDYEQYF

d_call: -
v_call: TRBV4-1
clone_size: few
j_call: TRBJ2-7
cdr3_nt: TGCGCCAGCAGCCAAGCAATGGGGAGCCGCGAGCAGTACTTC
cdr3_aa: CASSQAMGSREQYF

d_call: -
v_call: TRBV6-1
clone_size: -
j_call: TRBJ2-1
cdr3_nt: TGTGCCAGCAGTGAAGCCCCGGACAAGTTCCGCTCTCATGAGCAGTTCTTC
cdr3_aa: CASSEAPDKFRSHEQFF

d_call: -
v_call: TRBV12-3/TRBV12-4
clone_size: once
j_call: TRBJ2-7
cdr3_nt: TGTGCCGGCAGTTTTTACGGCAGGGGACAAAACGAGCAGTACTTC
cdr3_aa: CAGSFYGRGQNEQYF

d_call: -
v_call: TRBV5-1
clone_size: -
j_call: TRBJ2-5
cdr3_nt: TGCGCCAGCAGCTTGGTGTGGCTTAGTCGGGAGACCCAGTACTTC
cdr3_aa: CASSLVWLSRETQYF

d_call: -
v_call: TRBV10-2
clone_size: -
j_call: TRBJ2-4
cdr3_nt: TGCGCCAGCACCGCAGCCACCATTCAGTACTTC
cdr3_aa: CASTAATIQYF

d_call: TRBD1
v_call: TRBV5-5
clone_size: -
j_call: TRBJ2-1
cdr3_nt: TGTGCCAGCAGCTTGGTAGGGGGCGACACCTTCCGAACCTATTACAATGAGCAGTTCTTC
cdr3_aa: CASSLVGGDTFRTYYNEQFF

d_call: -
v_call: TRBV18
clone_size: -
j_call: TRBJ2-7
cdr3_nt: TGTGCCAGCTCAAAGGGGCCAGGCCCAACCTACGAGCAGTACTTC
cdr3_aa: CASSKGPGPTYEQYF

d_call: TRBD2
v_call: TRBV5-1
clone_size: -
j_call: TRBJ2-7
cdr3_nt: TGCGCCAGCAGCTTGGGACTAGCGGGAGCACGTACAATCTACGAGCAGTACTTC
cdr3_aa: CASSLGLAGARTIYEQYF

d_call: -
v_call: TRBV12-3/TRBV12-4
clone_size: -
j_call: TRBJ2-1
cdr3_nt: TGTGCCAGCAGTTTACTGGGGGATAGCTCCTACAATGAGCAGTTCTTC
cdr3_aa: CASSLLGDSSYNEQFF

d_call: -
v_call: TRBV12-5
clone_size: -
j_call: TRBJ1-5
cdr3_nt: TGTGCTAGTGGTTTGGGTACCCCACCCAATCAGCCCCAGCATTTT
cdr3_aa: CASGLGTPPNQPQHF

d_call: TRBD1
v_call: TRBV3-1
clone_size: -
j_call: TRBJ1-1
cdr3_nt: TGTGCCAGCAGCCGGCCGGGACAGTTGAACACTGAAGCTTTCTTT
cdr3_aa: CASSRPGQLNTEAFF

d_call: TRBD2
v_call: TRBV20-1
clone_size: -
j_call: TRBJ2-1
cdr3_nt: TGCAGTGCCTTAGCGGGAGGGCTGAACAATGAGCAGTTCTTC
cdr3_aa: CSALAGGLNNEQFF

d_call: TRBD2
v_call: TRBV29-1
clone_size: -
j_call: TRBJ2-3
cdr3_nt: TGCAGCGTCCGGACTAGCGGGGCATATACGCAGTATTTT
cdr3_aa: CSVRTSGAYTQYF

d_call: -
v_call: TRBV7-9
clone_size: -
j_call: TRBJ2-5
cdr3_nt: TGTGCCAGCAGCTTAGGAAGAACTAAGCAAGAGACCCAGTACTTC
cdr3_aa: CASSLGRTKQETQYF

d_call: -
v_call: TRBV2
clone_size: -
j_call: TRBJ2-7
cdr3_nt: TGTGCCAGCAGTGAAGCGTCAGGGCAACCCTACGAGCAGTACTTC
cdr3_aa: CASSEASGQPYEQYF

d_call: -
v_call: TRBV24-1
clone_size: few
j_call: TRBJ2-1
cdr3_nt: TGTGCCACCAGTGATTTATACAATGAGCAGTTCTTC
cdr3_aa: CATSDLYNEQFF

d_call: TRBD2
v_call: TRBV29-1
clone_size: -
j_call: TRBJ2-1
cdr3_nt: TGCAGCGTTCGGAGACTAGCGGGACGATCGGGCGATGAGCAGTTCTTC
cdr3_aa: CSVRRLAGRSGDEQFF

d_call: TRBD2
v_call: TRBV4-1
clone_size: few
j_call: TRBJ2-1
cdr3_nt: TGCGCCAGCAGCCAGTCACTCCAGGACGGGCCCCCATTAACTAGCGGAAACAATGAGCAGTTCTTC
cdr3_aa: CASSQSLQDGPPLTSGNNEQFF

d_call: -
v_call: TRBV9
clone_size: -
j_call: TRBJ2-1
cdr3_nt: TGTGCCAGCGGCGCTTCCGGGACTTACAATGAGCAGTTCTTC
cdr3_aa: CASGASGTYNEQFF

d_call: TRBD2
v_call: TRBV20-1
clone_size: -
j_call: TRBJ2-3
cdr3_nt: TGCAGTGCTAGAGAAGCGGGAAAACATTCACGGGGCACAGATACGCAGTATTTT
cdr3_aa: CSAREAGKHSRGTDTQYF

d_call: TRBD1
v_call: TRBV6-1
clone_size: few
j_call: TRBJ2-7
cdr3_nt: TGTGCCAGCAGGGGGACAGGCGTATGGGGAGGCGAGCAGTACTTC
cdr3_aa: CASRGTGVWGGEQYF

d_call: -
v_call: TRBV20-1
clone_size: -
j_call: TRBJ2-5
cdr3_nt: TGCAGTGCTAGAGATGGGTCTGCGGGGACACGGGAGACCCAGTACTTC
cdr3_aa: CSARDGSAGTRETQYF

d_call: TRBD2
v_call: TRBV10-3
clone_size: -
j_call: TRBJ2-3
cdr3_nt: TGTGCCATCAGTGATGGTACTAGCGGCCGCACAGATACGCAGTATTTT
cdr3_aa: CAISDGTSGRTDTQYF

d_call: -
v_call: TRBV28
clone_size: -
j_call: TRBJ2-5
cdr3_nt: TGTGCCAGCCTTAAACCTGCCCAAGAGACCCAGTACTTC
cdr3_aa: CASLKPAQETQYF

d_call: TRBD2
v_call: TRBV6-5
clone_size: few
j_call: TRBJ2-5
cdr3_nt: TGTGCCAGCAGTTACTCGCTTGTTCCCCCACTAGCGGGCTTGTACCAAGAGACCCAGTACTTC
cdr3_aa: CASSYSLVPPLAGLYQETQYF

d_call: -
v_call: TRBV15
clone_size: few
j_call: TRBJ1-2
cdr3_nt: TGTGCCACCAGCAGGGAGGCCGGGGGCGGCTATGGCTACACCTTC
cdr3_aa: CATSREAGGGYGYTF

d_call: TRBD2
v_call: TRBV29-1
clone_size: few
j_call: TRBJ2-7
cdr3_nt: TGCAGCGTCGTACCAATTAGCGGGAGTACCTACGAGCAGTACTTC
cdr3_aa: CSVVPISGSTYEQYF

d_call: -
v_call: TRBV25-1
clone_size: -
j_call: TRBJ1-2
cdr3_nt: TGTGCCAGCACCGGGACCGCGGCGGGGGGCTACACCTTC
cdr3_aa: CASTGTAAGGYTF